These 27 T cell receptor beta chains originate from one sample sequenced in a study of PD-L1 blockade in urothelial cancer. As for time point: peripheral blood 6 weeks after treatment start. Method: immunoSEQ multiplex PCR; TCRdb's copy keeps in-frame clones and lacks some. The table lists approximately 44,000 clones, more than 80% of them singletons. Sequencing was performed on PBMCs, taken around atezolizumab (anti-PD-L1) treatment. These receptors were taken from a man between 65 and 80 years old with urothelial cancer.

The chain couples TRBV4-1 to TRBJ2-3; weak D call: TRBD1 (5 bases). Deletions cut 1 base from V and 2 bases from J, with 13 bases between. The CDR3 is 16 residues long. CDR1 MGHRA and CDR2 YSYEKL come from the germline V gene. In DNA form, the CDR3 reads TGCGCCAGCAGCCAAGGCCCCGACAGAAACACAGATACGCAGTATTTT. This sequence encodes CASSQGPDRNTDTQYF.

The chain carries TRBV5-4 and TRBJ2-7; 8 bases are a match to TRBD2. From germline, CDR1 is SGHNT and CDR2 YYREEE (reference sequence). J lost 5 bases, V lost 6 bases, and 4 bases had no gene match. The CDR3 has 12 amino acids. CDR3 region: CASKVAGNEQYF. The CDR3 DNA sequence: TGTGCCAGCAAGGTAGCGGGAAACGAGCAGTACTTC.

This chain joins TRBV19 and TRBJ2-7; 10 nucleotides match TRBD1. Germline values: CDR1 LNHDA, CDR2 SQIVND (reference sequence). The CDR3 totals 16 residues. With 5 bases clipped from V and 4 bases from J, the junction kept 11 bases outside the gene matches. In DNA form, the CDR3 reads TGTGCCAGTAGTCCTGCACCGGGACAGGGGACTTACGAGCAGTACTTC. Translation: CASSPAPGQGTYEQYF.

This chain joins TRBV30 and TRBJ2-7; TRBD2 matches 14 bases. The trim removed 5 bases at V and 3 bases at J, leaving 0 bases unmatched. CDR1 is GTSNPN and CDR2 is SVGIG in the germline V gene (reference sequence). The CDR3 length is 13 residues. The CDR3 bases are TGTGCCTGGGGACTAGCGGGGGGCTACGAGCAGTACTTC. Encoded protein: CAWGLAGGYEQYF. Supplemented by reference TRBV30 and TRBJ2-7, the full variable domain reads SQTIHQWPATLVQPVGSPLSLECTVEGTSNPNLYWYRQAAGRGLQLLFYSVGIGQISSEVPQNLSASRPQDRQFILSSKKLLLSDSGFYLCAWGLAGGYEQYFGPGTRLTVT.

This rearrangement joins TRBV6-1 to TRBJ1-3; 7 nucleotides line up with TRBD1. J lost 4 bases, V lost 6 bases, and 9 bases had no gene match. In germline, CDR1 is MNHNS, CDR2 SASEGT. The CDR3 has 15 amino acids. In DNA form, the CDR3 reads TGTGCCAGCAGGCCAGAACAGGGGATAGGAAACACCATATATTTT. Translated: CASRPEQGIGNTIYF.

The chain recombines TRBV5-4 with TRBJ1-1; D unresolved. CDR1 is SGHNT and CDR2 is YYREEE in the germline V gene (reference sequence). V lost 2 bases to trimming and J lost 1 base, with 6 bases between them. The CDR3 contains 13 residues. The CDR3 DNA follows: TGTGCCAGCAGCTTCCCCCAGAACACTGAAGCTTTCTTT. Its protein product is CASSFPQNTEAFF.

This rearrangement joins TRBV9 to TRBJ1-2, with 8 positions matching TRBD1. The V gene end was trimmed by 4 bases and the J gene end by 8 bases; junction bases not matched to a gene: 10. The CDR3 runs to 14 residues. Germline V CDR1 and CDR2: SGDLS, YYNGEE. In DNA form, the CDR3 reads TGTGCCAGCAGCTTAGATGGACAGGGTGACGGCTACACCTTC. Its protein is CASSLDGQGDGYTF.

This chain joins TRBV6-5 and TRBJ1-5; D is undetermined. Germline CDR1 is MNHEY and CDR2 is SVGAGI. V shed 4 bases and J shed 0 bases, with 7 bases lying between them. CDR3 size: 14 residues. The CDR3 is CASSSRFSNQPQHF. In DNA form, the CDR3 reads TGTGCCAGCAGTTCTAGGTTTAGCAATCAGCCCCAGCATTTT.

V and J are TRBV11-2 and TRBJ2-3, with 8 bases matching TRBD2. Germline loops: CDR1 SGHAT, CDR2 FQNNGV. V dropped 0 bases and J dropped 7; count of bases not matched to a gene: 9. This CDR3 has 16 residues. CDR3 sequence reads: CASSLDLAGGRNTQYF. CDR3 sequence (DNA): TGTGCCAGCAGCTTAGATCTTGCGGGAGGACGAAATACGCAGTATTTT.

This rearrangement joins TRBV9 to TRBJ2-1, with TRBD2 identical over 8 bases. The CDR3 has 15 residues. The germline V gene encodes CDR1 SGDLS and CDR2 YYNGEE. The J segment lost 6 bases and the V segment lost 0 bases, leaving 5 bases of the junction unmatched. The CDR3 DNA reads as TGTGCCAGCAGCGTAGGTGGGCTAGCGGGCAATGAGCAGTTCTTC. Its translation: CASSVGGLAGNEQFF.

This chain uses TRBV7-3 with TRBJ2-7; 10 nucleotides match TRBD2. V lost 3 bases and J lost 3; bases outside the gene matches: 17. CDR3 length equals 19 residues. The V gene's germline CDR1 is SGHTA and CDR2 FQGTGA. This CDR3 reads CASSFRNFLAGEGFYEQYF. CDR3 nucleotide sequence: TGTGCCAGCAGCTTCCGTAATTTCCTAGCGGGAGAAGGTTTCTACGAGCAGTACTTC.

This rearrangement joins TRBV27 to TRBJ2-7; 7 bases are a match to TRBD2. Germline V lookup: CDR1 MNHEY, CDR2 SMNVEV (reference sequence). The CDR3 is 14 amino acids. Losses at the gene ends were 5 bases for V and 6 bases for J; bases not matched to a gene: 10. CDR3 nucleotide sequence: TGTGCCAGCAGTCCACCGGGACTACCTATCGAGCAGTACTTC. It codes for CASSPPGLPIEQYF.

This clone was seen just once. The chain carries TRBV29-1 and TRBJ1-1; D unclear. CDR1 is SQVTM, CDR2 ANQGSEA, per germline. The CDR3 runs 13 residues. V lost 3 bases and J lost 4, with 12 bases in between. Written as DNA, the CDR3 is TGCAGCGTTGAGACTTACTCGAGCACTGAAGCTTTCTTT. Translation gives CSVETYSSTEAFF.

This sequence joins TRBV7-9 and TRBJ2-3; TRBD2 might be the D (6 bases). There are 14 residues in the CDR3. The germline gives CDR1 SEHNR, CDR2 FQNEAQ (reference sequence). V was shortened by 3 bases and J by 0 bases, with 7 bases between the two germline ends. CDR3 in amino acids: CASSFSGSTDTQYF. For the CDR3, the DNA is TGTGCCAGCAGCTTCAGCGGGAGCACAGATACGCAGTATTTT.

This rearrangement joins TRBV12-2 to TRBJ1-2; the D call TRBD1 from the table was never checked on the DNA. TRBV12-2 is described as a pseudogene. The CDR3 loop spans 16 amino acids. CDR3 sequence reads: CASRPQGAGQGCGYTF. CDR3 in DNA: TGTGCAAGTCGCCCCCAGGGGGCTGGACAGGGGTGTGGCTACACCTTC.

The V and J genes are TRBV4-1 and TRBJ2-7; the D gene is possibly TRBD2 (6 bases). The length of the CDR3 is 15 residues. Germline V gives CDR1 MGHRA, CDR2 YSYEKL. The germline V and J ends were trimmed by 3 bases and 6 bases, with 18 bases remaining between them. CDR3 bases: TGCGCCAGCAGCCAGGTAGCGGTGGGAAGACCCGAGCAGTACTTC. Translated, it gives CASSQVAVGRPEQYF.

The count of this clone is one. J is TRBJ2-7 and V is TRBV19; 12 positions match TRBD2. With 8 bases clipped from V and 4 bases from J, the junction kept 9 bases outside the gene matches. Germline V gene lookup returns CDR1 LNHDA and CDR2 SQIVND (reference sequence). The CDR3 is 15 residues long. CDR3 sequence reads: CASREVTSGRYEQYF. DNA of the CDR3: TGTGCCAGTCGAGAAGTGACTAGCGGGAGATACGAGCAGTACTTC.

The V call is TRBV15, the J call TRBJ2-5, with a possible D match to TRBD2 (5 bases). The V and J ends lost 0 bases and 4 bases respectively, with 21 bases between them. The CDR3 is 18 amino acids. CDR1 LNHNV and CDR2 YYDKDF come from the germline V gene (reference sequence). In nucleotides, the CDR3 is TGTGCCACCAGCAGAGAGTTCCCTGCAAGCGGAAAGGGAGAGACCCAGTACTTC. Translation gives CATSREFPASGKGETQYF.

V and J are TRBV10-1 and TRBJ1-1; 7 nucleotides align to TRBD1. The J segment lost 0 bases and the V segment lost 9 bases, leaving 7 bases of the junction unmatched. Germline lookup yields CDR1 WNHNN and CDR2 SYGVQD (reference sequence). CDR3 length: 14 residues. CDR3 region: CARRGQGMNTEAFF. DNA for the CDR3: TGCGCCAGAAGGGGGCAGGGGATGAACACTGAAGCTTTCTTT.

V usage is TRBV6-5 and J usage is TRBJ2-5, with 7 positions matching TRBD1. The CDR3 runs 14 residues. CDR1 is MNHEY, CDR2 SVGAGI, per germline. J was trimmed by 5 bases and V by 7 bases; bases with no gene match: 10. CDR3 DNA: TGTGCCAGCACGTCGGACAGGAACAGGGAGACCCAGTACTTC. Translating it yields CASTSDRNRETQYF.

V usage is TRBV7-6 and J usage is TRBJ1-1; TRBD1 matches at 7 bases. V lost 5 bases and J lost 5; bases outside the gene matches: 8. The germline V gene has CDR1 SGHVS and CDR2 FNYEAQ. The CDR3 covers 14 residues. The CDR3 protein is CASSAPQGQTEAFF. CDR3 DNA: TGTGCCAGCAGCGCTCCACAGGGACAGACTGAAGCTTTCTTT.

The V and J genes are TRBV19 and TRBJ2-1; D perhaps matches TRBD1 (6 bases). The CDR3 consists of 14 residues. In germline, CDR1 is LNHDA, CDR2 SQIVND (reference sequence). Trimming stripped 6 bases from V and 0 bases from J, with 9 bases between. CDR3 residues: CASRWDNSYNEQFF. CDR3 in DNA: TGTGCCAGTAGATGGGACAACTCCTACAATGAGCAGTTCTTC. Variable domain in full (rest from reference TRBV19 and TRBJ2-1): DGGITQSPKYLFRKEGQNVTLSCEQNLNHDAMYWYRQDPGQGLRLIYYSQIVNDFQKGDIAEGYSVSREKKESFPLTVTSAQKNPTAFYLCASRWDNSYNEQFFGPGTRLTVL.

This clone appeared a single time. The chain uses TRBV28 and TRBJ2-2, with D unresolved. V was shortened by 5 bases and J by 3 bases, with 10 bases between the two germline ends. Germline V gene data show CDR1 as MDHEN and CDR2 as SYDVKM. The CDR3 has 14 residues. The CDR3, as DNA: TGTGCCAGCAGTCCACGACTCTACACCGGGGAGCTGTTTTTT. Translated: CASSPRLYTGELFF.

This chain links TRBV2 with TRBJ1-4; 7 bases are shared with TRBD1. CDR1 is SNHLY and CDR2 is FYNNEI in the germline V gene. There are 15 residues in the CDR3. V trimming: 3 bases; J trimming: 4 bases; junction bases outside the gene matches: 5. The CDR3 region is CASSDQTGRNEKLFF. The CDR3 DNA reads TGTGCCAGCAGTGACCAGACAGGGCGTAATGAAAAACTGTTTTTT.

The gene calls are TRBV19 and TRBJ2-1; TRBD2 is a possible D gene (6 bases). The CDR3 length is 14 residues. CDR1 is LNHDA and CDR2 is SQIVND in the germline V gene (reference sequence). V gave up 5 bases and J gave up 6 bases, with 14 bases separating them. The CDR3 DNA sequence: TGTGCCAGTAGTTCCCCGGGAGCCGCCAATGAGCAGTTCTTC. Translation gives CASSSPGAANEQFF.

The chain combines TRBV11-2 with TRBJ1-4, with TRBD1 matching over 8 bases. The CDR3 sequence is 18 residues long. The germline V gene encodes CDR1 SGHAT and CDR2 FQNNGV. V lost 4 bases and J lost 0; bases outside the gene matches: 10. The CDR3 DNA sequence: TGTGCCAGCAGCTCATTTGACAGGGGCCCTGCAACTAATGAAAAACTGTTTTTT. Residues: CASSSFDRGPATNEKLFF.

CDR3 loop: CASSPLQGQSYEQYF. Here the CDR3 DNA reads TGTGCCAGCAGTCCCTTACAGGGTCAGAGCTACGAGCAGTACTTC. The chain joins TRBV11-2 to TRBJ2-7; D is perhaps TRBD1 (6 bases). CDR3 length equals 15 residues. V shed 6 bases and J shed 3 bases, with 18 bases lying between them. The germline gives CDR1 SGHAT, CDR2 FQNNGV.